These 5 T cell receptor beta chains were all obtained from the same sample, sequenced in a study of neoadjuvant anti-PD-1 for oral cavity cancer. Time point given: after neoadjuvant nivolumab, at surgical resection. TCRdb's table, derived via immunoSEQ multiplex PCR, lists solely in-frame clones and lacks some. This sample has roughly 15,000 clones, with 35% to 50% found just once. The sequencing used tumor tissue, collected after nivolumab (anti-PD-1) treatment. The receptors were sampled from a person aged 40 to 85 with oral cavity squamous cell carcinoma.

The V call is TRBV4-3, the J call TRBJ1-3, with D uncertain. Per the germline V gene, CDR1 is LGHNA and CDR2 is YSLEER. V was clipped by 5 bases and J by 1 base, with 12 bases between them. The CDR3 contains 15 residues. The CDR3 reads CASSSQVGSGNTIYF. CDR3 nucleotide sequence: TGCGCCAGCAGCTCACAAGTCGGTTCTGGAAACACCATATATTTT.

This chain joins TRBV30 and TRBJ2-1, with D tentatively TRBD1 or TRBD2 (5 bases each). The CDR3 loop spans 13 amino acids. Germline assignment: CDR1 GTSNPN and CDR2 SVGIG (reference sequence). V lost 5 bases, J lost 5 bases, and 13 bases lay in between. The chain's CDR3 is CAWQPGTNNEQFF. The CDR3 coding sequence is TGTGCCTGGCAACCCGGGACCAACAATGAGCAGTTCTTC.

The chain links TRBV28 to TRBJ1-1; no clear D. In germline, CDR1 is MDHEN, CDR2 SYDVKM. The CDR3 covers 11 residues. Trimming stripped 7 bases from V and 5 bases from J, with 8 bases between. The chain's CDR3 is CASIWGTEAFF. DNA for the CDR3: TGTGCCAGCATCTGGGGAACTGAAGCTTTCTTT.

The CDR3 is CASSELMTPNYGYTF. CDR3 sequence (DNA): TGTGCCAGCAGTGAACTGATGACGCCTAACTATGGCTACACCTTC. The chain employs TRBV6-1 and TRBJ1-2, with D hard to call. CDR1 is MNHNS and CDR2 is SASEGT in the germline V gene. V was pared by 2 bases and J by 0 bases, with 10 bases between. The length of the CDR3 is 15 residues.

This clone showed up just a few times. The chain employs TRBV18 and TRBJ1-1; 7 nucleotides match TRBD1. In germline, CDR1 is KGHSH, CDR2 LQKENI. The trim removed 5 bases at V and 3 bases at J, leaving 6 bases unmatched. This CDR3 comprises 14 residues. DNA of the CDR3: TGTGCCAGCTCAAAGGGGGCGGTTGACACTGAAGCTTTCTTT. It yields the protein CASSKGAVDTEAFF.